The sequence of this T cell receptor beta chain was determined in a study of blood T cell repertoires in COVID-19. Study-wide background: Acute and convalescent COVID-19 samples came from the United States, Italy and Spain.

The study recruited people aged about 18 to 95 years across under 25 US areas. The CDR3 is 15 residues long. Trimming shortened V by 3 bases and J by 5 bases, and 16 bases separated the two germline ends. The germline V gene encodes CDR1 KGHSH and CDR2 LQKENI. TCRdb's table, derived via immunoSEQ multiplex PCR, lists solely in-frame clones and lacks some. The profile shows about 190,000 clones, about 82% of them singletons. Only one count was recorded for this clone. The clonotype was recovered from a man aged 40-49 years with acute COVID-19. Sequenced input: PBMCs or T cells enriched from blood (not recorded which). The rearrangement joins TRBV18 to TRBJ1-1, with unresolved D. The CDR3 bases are TGTGCCAGCTCACCGTCAACAGTTAGTCGTACTGAAGCTTTCTTT. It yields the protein CASSPSTVSRTEAFF.